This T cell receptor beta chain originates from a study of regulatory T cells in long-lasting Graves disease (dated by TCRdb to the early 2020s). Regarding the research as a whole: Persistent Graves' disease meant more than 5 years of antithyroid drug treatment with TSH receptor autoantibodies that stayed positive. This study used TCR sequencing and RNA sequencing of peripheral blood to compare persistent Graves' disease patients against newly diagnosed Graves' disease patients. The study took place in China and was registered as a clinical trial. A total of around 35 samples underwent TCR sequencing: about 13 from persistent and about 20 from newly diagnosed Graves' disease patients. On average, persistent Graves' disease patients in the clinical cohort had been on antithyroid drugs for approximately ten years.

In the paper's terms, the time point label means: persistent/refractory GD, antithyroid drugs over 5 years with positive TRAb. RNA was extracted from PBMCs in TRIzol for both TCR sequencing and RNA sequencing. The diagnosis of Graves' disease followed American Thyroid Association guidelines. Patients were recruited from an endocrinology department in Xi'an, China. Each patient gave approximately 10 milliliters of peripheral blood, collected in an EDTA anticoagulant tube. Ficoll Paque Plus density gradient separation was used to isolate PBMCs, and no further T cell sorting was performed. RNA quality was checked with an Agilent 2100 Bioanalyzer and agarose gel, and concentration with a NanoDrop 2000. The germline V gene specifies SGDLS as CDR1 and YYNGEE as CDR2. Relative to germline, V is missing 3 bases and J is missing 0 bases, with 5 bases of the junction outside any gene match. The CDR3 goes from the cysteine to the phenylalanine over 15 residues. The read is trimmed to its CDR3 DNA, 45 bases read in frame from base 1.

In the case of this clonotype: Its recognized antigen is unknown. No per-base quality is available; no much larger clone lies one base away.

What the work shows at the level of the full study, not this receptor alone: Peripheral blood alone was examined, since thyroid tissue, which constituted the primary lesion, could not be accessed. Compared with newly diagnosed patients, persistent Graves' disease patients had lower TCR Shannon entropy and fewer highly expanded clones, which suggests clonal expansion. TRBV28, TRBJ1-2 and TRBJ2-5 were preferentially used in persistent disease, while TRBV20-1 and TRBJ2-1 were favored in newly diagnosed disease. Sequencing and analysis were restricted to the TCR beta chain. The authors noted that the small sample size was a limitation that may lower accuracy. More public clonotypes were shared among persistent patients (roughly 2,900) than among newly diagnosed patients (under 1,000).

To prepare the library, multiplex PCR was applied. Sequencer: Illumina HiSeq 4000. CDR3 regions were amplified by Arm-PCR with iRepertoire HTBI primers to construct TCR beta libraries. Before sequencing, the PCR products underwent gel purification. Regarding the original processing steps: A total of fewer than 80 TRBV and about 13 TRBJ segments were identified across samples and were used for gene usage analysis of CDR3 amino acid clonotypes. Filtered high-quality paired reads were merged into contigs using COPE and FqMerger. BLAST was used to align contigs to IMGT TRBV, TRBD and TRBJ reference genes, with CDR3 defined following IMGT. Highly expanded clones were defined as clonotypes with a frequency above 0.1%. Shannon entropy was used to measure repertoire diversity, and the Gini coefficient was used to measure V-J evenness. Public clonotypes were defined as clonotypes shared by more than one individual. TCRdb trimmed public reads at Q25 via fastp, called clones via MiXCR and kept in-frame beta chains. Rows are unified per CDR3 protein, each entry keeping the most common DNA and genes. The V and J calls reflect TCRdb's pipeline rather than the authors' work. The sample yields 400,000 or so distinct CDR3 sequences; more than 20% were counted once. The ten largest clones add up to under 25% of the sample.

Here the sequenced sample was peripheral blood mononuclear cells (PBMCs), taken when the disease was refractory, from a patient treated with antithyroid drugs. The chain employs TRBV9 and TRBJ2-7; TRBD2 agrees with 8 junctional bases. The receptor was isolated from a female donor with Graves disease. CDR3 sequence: CASSARAGDSYEQYF. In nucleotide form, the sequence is TGTGCCAGCAGCGCCCGAGCGGGGGACTCCTACGAGCAGTACTTC.